The clone carrying this T cell receptor (beta chain) was picked up a small number of times. MiXCR, run by TCRdb on the RT-PCR reads, gives a single entry per CDR3 protein. The sample consists of fewer than 800,000 distinct CDR3 sequences, approximately 15% of them appearing once. V lost 1 base, J lost 4 bases, and 14 bases lay in between. Germline CDR1 and CDR2: SGHTA and FQGNSA. The CDR3 totals 15 residues. The sequence was obtained from a female donor in good health, serving as a healthy control. Sequencing was carried out using memory CD4+ T cells from blood. The chain couples TRBV7-2 to TRBJ2-7; a weak D match, TRBD2 (6 bases). The chain's CDR3 is CASSLDYAGKYEQYF. Here the CDR3 DNA reads TGTGCCAGCAGCTTAGATTATGCGGGAAAATACGAGCAGTACTTC. Variable domain in full (rest from reference TRBV7-2 and TRBJ2-7): GAGVSQSPSNKVTEKGKDVELRCDPISGHTALYWYRQSLGQGLEFLIYFQGNSAPDKSGLPSDRFSAERTGGSVSTLTIQRTQQEDSAVYLCASSLDYAGKYEQYFGPGTRLTVT.